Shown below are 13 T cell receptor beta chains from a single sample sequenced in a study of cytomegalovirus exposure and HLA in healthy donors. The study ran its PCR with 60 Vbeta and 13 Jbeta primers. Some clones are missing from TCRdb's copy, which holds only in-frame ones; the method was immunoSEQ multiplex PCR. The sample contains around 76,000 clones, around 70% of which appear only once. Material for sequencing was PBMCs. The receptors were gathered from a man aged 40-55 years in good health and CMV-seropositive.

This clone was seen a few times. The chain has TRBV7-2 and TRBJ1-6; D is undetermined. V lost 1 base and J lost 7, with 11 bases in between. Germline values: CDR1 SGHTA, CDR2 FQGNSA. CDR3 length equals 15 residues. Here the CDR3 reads CASSLDSTPNSPLHF. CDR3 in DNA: TGTGCCAGCAGCTTAGACTCAACCCCAAATTCACCCCTCCACTTT.

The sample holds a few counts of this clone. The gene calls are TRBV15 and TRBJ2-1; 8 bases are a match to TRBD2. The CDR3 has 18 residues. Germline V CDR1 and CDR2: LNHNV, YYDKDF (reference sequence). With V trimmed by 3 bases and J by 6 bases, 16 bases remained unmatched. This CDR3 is CATSSPRGAGGGFNEQFF. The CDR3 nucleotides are TGTGCCACCAGCAGCCCCCGGGGGGCGGGAGGAGGGTTCAATGAGCAGTTCTTC. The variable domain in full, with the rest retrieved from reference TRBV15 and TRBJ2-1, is DAMVIQNPRYQVTQFGKPVTLSCSQTLNHNVMYWYQQKSSQAPKLLFHYYDKDFNNEADTPDNFQSRRPNTSFCFLDIRSPGLGDTAMYLCATSSPRGAGGGFNEQFFGPGTRLTVL.

The CDR3 region has the DNA TGTGCCAGTTTAACCTCAGCAGGGGGCAGCAATCAGCCCCAGCATTTT. Protein: CASLTSAGGSNQPQHF. The chain uses TRBV19 and TRBJ1-5; 8 bases align to TRBD1. Germline CDR1 reads LNHDA; CDR2 reads SQIVND (reference sequence). The V and J ends lost 8 bases and 1 base, in that order; junction bases with no gene match: 10. This CDR3 region has 16 residues.

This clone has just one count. CDR3 sequence (DNA): TGCGCCAGCAGCGCCCGAAGGGGGGGCGAAGCTTTCTTT. It specifies CASSARRGGEAFF. The gene calls are TRBV5-1 and TRBJ1-1; tentatively, D is TRBD1 (6 bases). This CDR3 has 13 amino acids. Germline lookup yields CDR1 SGHRS and CDR2 YFSETQ. The V end lost 4 bases, the J end lost 8 bases, and 15 bases lay between the germline ends.

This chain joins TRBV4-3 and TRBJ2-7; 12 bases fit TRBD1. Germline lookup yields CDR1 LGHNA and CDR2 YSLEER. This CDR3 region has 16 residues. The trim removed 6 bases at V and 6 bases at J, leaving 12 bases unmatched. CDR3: CASSLTRGTGGIEQYF. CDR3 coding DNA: TGCGCCAGCAGTCTTACACGAGGGACAGGGGGCATCGAGCAGTACTTC.

For the CDR3, the DNA is TGTGCCAGCAGCTATACAGCAGTCGCCACCGGGGAGCTGTTTTTT. It codes for CASSYTAVATGELFF. This rearrangement joins TRBV5-6 to TRBJ2-2; the D is unclear. Trimming took 3 bases from V and 4 from J, leaving 13 bases between them. CDR3 size: 15 residues. Germline loops: CDR1 SGHDT, CDR2 YYEEEE.

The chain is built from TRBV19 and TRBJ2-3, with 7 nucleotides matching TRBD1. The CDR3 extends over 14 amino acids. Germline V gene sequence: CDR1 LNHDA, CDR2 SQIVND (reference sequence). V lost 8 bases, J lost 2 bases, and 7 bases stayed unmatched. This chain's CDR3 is CASRLTGITDTQYF. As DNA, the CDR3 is TGTGCCAGTCGATTGACAGGGATCACAGATACGCAGTATTTT.

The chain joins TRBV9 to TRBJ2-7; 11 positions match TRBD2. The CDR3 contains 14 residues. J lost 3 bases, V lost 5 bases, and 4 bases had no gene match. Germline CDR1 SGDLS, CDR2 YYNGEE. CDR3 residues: CASSSGLAGYEQYF. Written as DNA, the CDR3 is TGTGCCAGCAGTTCCGGACTAGCGGGCTACGAGCAGTACTTC. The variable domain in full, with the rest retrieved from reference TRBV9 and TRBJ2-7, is DSGVTQTPKHLITATGQRVTLRCSPRSGDLSVYWYQQSLDQGLQFLIQYYNGEERAKGNILERFSAQQFPDLHSELNLSSLELGDSALYFCASSSGLAGYEQYFGPGTRLTVT.

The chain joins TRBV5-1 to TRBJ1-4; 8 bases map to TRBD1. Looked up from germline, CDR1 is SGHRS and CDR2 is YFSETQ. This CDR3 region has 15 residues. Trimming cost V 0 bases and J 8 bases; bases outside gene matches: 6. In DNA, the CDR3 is TGCGCCAGCAGCTTGGCTTCGACAGGGGACGAAAAACTGTTTTTT. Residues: CASSLASTGDEKLFF.

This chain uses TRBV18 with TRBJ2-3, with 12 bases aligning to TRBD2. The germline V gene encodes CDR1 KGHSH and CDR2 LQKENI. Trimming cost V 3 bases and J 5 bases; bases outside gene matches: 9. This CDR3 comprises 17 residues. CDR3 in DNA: TGTGCCAGCTCACCCCGAGCACTAGCGGGAGGTCAAGATACGCAGTATTTT. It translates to CASSPRALAGGQDTQYF. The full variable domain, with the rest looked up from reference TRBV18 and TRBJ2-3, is NAGVMQNPRHLVRRRGQEARLRCSPMKGHSHVYWYRQLPEEGLKFMVYLQKENIIDESGMPKERFSAEFPKEGPSILRIQQVVRGDSAAYFCASSPRALAGGQDTQYFGPGTRLTVL.

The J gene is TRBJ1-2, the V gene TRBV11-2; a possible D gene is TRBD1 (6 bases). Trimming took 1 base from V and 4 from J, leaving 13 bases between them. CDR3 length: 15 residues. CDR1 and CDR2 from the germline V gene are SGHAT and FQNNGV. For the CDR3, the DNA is TGTGCCAGCAGCTTAGGCCAGGGGCGAATCTATGGCTACACCTTC. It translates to CASSLGQGRIYGYTF.

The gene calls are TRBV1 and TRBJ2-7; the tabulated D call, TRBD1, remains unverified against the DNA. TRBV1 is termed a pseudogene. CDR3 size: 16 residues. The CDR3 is CTSSQHPGERGYEQYF. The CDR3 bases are TGCACCAGCAGCCAACACCCAGGGGAAAGGGGCTACGAGCAGTACTTC.

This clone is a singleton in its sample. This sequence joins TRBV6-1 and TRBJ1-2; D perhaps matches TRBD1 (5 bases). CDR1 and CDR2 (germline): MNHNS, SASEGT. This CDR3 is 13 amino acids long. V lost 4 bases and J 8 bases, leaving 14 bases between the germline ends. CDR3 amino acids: CASSGGGVLGYTF. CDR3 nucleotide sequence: TGTGCCAGCAGTGGGGGGGGAGTACTGGGCTACACCTTC.